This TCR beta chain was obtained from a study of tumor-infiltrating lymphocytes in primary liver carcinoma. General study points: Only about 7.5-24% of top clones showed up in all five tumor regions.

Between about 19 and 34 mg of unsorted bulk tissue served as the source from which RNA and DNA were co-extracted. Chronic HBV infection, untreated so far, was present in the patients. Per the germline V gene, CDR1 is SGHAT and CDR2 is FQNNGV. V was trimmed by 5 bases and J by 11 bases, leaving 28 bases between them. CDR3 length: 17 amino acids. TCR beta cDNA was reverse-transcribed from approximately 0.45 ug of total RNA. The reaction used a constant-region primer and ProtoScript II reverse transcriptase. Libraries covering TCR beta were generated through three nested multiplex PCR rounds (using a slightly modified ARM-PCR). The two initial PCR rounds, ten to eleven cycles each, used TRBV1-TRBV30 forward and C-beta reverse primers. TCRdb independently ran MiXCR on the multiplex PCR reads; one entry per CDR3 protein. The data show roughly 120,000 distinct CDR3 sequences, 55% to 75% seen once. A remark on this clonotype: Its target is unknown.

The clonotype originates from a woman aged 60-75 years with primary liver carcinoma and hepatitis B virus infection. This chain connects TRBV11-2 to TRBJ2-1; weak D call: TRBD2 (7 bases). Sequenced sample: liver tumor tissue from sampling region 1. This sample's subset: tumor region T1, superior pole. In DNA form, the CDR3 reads TGTGCCAGCAGCCCGGGGGGCGGGGCTAGCGAGAGGGGGAAGCAGTTCTTC. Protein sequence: CASSPGGGASERGKQFF.